Each of the 20 T cell receptor beta chains below was sequenced from the same sample in a study of T cell responses to AZD1222 COVID-19 vaccine. TCRdb keeps only in-frame clones here, not all; method: immunoSEQ multiplex PCR. The profile covers about 140,000 clones, with around 92% appearing a single time and roughly 3.6% taken by the ten largest. The source material was peripheral blood, sampled 28 days after the second AZD1222 dose. The receptors originated from an adult who received the AZD1222 COVID-19 vaccine.

V and J are TRBV6-5 and TRBJ1-5; TRBD1 matches at 7 bases. The CDR3 has 13 amino acids. CDR1 and CDR2 from the germline V gene are MNHEY and SVGAGI. The junction had 8 bases not matched to a gene; V was cut back by 9 bases and J by 6 bases. The CDR3 here is CASNDRESQPQHF. For the CDR3, the DNA is TGTGCCAGTAACGACAGGGAGAGTCAGCCCCAGCATTTT.

The chain links TRBV19 to TRBJ1-4, with 9 bases matching TRBD1. Germline CDR1 LNHDA, CDR2 SQIVND (reference sequence). Germline trimming cut 9 bases from V and 8 bases from J; bases unmatched to any gene: 10. There are 14 residues in the CDR3. The CDR3, as DNA: TGTGCCAGCCACCCGGGACAGGGCTACGAAAAACTGTTTTTT. It specifies CASHPGQGYEKLFF.

V is TRBV7-9 and J is TRBJ2-7; 7 bases match TRBD2. V dropped 6 bases and J dropped 6; count of bases not matched to a gene: 5. The CDR3 totals 12 residues. CDR1 is SEHNR, CDR2 FQNEAQ, per germline (reference sequence). The chain's CDR3 is CASSPGLFEQYF. Written as DNA, the CDR3 is TGTGCCAGCAGTCCGGGACTATTCGAGCAGTACTTC.

This rearrangement joins TRBV4-2 to TRBJ2-7; the match to TRBD2 covers 8 bases. The V gene end was trimmed by 2 bases and the J gene end by 5 bases; junction bases not matched to a gene: 8. Germline V gene sequence: CDR1 LGHNA, CDR2 YNFKEQ. The CDR3 spans 15 residues. CDR3 bases: TGTGCCAGCAGCCAACCCGGGACTAGTAGCCACGAGCAGTACTTC. Protein: CASSQPGTSSHEQYF.

The J gene is TRBJ1-1, the V gene TRBV20-1; perhaps TRBD1 as D (5 bases). V was shortened by 3 bases and J by 8 bases, with 19 bases between the two germline ends. The CDR3 runs 14 residues. Germline V CDR1 and CDR2: DFQATT, SNEGSKA (reference sequence). The CDR3 nucleotides are TGCAGTGCTAGTAAATGGGGGAGGGTAGGGGAAGCTTTCTTT. This codes for CSASKWGRVGEAFF.

The V call is TRBV2, the J call TRBJ1-4, with D perhaps TRBD1 (6 bases). The CDR3 is made up of 15 amino acids. The V gene's germline CDR1 is SNHLY and CDR2 FYNNEI. V lost 2 bases to trimming and J lost 3 bases, with 10 bases between them. The CDR3 DNA sequence: TGTGCCAGCAGTGAAAGGGGGAGAGCTAATGAAAAACTGTTTTTT. Its translation is CASSERGRANEKLFF.

This clone was recorded once. The chain has TRBV19 and TRBJ2-1; TRBD2 matches at 13 bases. This CDR3 has 15 residues. Germline CDR1 is LNHDA and CDR2 is SQIVND (reference sequence). V shed 5 bases, J shed 9 bases, and the junction held 7 bases outside the gene matches. In nucleotides, the CDR3 is TGTGCCAGTAGTCCCGGACTAGCGGGAGCGAGTGAGCAGTTCTTC. Translated, it gives CASSPGLAGASEQFF.

The rearrangement uses TRBV5-1 and TRBJ2-1, with D maybe TRBD1 (6 bases). This CDR3 comprises 14 residues. CDR1 and CDR2 from the germline V gene are SGHRS and YFSETQ. V gave up 2 bases and J gave up 4 bases, with 10 bases separating them. CDR3 in DNA: TGCGCCAGCAGCTTAGGACAGCCGTACAATGAGCAGTTCTTC. Translating it yields CASSLGQPYNEQFF.

The J gene is TRBJ1-2, the V gene TRBV6-5, with no clear D. Trimming pared 2 bases from V and 6 bases from J, leaving 4 bases between. Germline V gene lookup returns CDR1 MNHEY and CDR2 SVGAGI. The CDR3 spans 11 residues. The CDR3 DNA sequence: TGTGCCAGCAGTTACGGGAATGGCTACACCTTC. Its translation is CASSYGNGYTF.

This clone is a singleton in its sample. The CDR3 reads CASSHPLISGEQFF. The CDR3 DNA is TGTGCCAGCAGCCATCCCTTAATATCGGGTGAGCAGTTCTTC. The chain recombines TRBV11-3 with TRBJ2-1; unclear D gene. Germline CDR1 reads SGHNT; CDR2 reads YENEEA. There are 14 residues in the CDR3. Trimming removed 5 bases at V and 9 bases at J, with 17 bases between.

The chain is built from TRBV5-1 and TRBJ2-5, with a tentative D call TRBD1 (7 bases). Germline V gene data show CDR1 as SGHRS and CDR2 as YFSETQ. Trimming shortened V by 3 bases and J by 2 bases, and 14 bases separated the two germline ends. The CDR3 is 15 amino acids. CDR3 residues: CASSWSGGIQETQYF. The DNA for the CDR3 is TGCGCCAGCAGCTGGTCAGGGGGGATACAAGAGACCCAGTACTTC.

This clone was observed at least ten times. V and J are TRBV4-3 and TRBJ1-2; 8 bases agree with TRBD1. The CDR3 runs to 15 residues. CDR1 LGHNA and CDR2 YSLEER come from the germline V gene. After removal of 1 base from V and 4 bases from J, the junction contained 5 bases not matched to a gene. DNA of the CDR3: TGCGCCAGCAGCCAAGCCAGGACAGGGTCCTATGGCTACACCTTC. It translates to CASSQARTGSYGYTF.

The CDR3 sequence: CASSPGLEETQYF. CDR3 DNA sequence: TGTGCCAGCAGCCCGGGGCTTGAGGAGACCCAGTACTTC. V gene TRBV9 combines with J gene TRBJ2-5; D may correspond to TRBD1 or TRBD2 (5 bases each). The germline V and J ends were trimmed by 4 bases and 5 bases, with 12 bases remaining between them. The CDR3 is made up of 13 amino acids. Germline CDR1 SGDLS, CDR2 YYNGEE. The full variable domain, its missing parts supplied by reference TRBV9 and TRBJ2-5, is DSGVTQTPKHLITATGQRVTLRCSPRSGDLSVYWYQQSLDQGLQFLIQYYNGEERAKGNILERFSAQQFPDLHSELNLSSLELGDSALYFCASSPGLEETQYFGPGTRLLVL.

This clone occurred once. The V call is TRBV5-1, the J call TRBJ2-3; D might be TRBD2 (6 bases). This CDR3 contains 14 residues. V was shortened by 3 bases and J by 4 bases, with 12 bases between the two germline ends. Germline CDR1 and CDR2: SGHRS and YFSETQ. The CDR3 DNA reads as TGCGCCAGCAGCTCGGGACTCCAGCCAGATACGCAGTATTTT. This codes for CASSSGLQPDTQYF.

This clone showed up just once. The genes are TRBV29-1 and TRBJ1-2, with 11 positions matching TRBD1. CDR1 and CDR2 from the germline V gene are SQVTM and ANQGSEA. The J segment lost 7 bases and the V segment lost 6 bases, leaving 4 bases of the junction unmatched. The CDR3 loop spans 12 amino acids. The CDR3 DNA reads TGCAGCGTGGGACAGGGGGAGGTTGGCTACACCTTC. It translates to CSVGQGEVGYTF.

The J gene is TRBJ2-5, the V gene TRBV14; D possibly uses TRBD1 or TRBD2 (5 bases each). Trimming took 2 bases from V and 1 from J, leaving 17 bases between them. From germline, CDR1 is SGHDN and CDR2 FVKESK. This CDR3 has 17 residues. CDR3 nucleotide sequence: TGTGCCAGCAGCCAATCGGGACCGAAGCCGATCCAAGAGACCCAGTACTTC. Translation: CASSQSGPKPIQETQYF.

The V gene is TRBV12-3 or TRBV12-4, the J gene TRBJ1-2; 7 bases align to TRBD1. Unmatched junction bases numbered 8, after V lost 5 bases and J lost 8 bases. The CDR3 runs to 13 residues. CDR3 region: CASSPTTGSGYTF. DNA for the CDR3: TGTGCCAGCAGTCCAACGACAGGGTCGGGCTACACCTTC.

The gene calls are TRBV7-2 and TRBJ1-1; 9 nucleotides match TRBD1. V shed 5 bases and J 0 bases; nucleotides not matched to a gene: 7. The V gene's germline CDR1 is SGHTA and CDR2 FQGNSA. This CDR3 is built from 16 residues. The CDR3 DNA sequence: TGTGCCAGCAGCCTTTGGACAGGGGCCATGAACACTGAAGCTTTCTTT. Translating gives CASSLWTGAMNTEAFF. The whole variable domain, filled in from reference TRBV7-2 and TRBJ1-1, reads GAGVSQSPSNKVTEKGKDVELRCDPISGHTALYWYRQSLGQGLEFLIYFQGNSAPDKSGLPSDRFSAERTGGSVSTLTIQRTQQEDSAVYLCASSLWTGAMNTEAFFGQGTRLTVV.

The chain recombines TRBV28 with TRBJ2-1; no reliable D call. The CDR3 extends over 11 amino acids. CDR1 MDHEN and CDR2 SYDVKM come from the germline V gene. V lost 3 bases, J lost 8 bases, and 5 bases lay in between. The DNA of the CDR3 is TGTGCCAGCAGTTTCGGCGATGAGCAGTTCTTC. Amino acids: CASSFGDEQFF.

The chain carries TRBV7-2 and TRBJ2-7; 12 bases match TRBD2. The germline V gene encodes CDR1 SGHTA and CDR2 FQGNSA. The V gene end was trimmed by 1 base and the J gene end by 7 bases; junction bases not matched to a gene: 2. The CDR3 runs 14 residues. CDR3 in DNA: TGTGCCAGCAGCTTAGGGCTAGCGGGAGGGGAGCAGTACTTC. Its translation is CASSLGLAGGEQYF. Full variable domain (outside the CDR3, taken from reference TRBV7-2 and TRBJ2-7): GAGVSQSPSNKVTEKGKDVELRCDPISGHTALYWYRQSLGQGLEFLIYFQGNSAPDKSGLPSDRFSAERTGGSVSTLTIQRTQQEDSAVYLCASSLGLAGGEQYFGPGTRLTVT.